The 23 T cell receptor beta chains listed next were all sequenced from one sample in a study of blood T cell repertoires in COVID-19. The repertoire was sequenced with immunoSEQ multiplex PCR; TCRdb's copy has only in-frame clones and lacks some. Here the sample spans tens of thousands of clones, roughly 80% being singletons. The specimen was peripheral blood. The receptor set was obtained from a human donor in a cohort sampled during active COVID-19.

Of note for this clone: Since a much larger clone is just one base distant, this may be a read error. The chain couples TRBV5-1 to TRBJ2-1; D unclear. V was pared by 3 bases and J by 0 bases, with 10 bases between. The CDR3 consists of 15 residues. CDR1 is SGHRS and CDR2 is YFSETQ in the germline V gene. The CDR3 bases are TGCGCCAGCAGCTGGGCCTCGAGCTCCTACAATGAGCAGTTCTTC. Translation: CASSWASSSYNEQFF.

The V gene is TRBV12-3 or TRBV12-4, the J gene TRBJ1-4; no clear D gene. This CDR3 region has 13 residues. The V end was cut by 1 base, the J end by 7 bases, with 7 bases between. CDR3 nucleotides: TGTGCCAGCAGTTTAGAGGAGCGTGAAAAACTGTTTTTT. This sequence encodes CASSLEEREKLFF.

The chain is built from TRBV7-2 and TRBJ1-1; no clear D. In germline, CDR1 is SGHTA, CDR2 FQGNSA. V lost 5 bases, J lost 4 bases, and 14 bases lay in between. The CDR3 is 14 amino acids. CDR3 sequence: CASSIVGLGTEAFF. The DNA of the CDR3 is TGTGCCAGCAGCATCGTCGGGTTAGGCACTGAAGCTTTCTTT.

This clone was counted only a few times. The chain is built from TRBV9 and TRBJ1-6; D perhaps matches TRBD1 (6 bases). In germline, CDR1 is SGDLS, CDR2 YYNGEE. This CDR3 has 15 residues. With 0 bases removed from V and 7 bases from J, the gap between germline ends came to 11 bases. The chain's CDR3 is CASSVGGGTNSPLHF. The CDR3 DNA reads TGTGCCAGCAGCGTAGGAGGGGGTACAAATTCACCCCTCCACTTT.

V gene TRBV19 combines with J gene TRBJ1-1; no clear D gene. Trimming shortened V by 4 bases and J by 3 bases, and 18 bases separated the two germline ends. The germline V gene has CDR1 LNHDA and CDR2 SQIVND (reference sequence). CDR3 length: 16 residues. Here the CDR3 reads CASSKVFSTLDTEAFF. The CDR3 nucleotides read TGTGCCAGTAGTAAAGTTTTTTCCACCTTAGACACTGAAGCTTTCTTT.

The rearrangement links TRBV24-1 to TRBJ1-1; no firm D call. Germline CDR1 reads KGHDR; CDR2 reads SFDVKD. Trimming shortened V by 3 bases and J by 7 bases, and 11 bases separated the two germline ends. The CDR3 runs to 13 residues. In nucleotides, the CDR3 is TGTGCCACCAGTGATGAAGACCGCGGTGAAGCTTTCTTT. This gives the protein CATSDEDRGEAFF.

This clone was detected a few times. The chain couples TRBV3-1 (or the pseudogene TRBV3-2) to TRBJ2-7; 8 bases are a match to TRBD1. Germline V gene data show CDR1 as LGHDT and CDR2 as YNNKEL (reference sequence). This CDR3 contains 16 residues. V was pared by 0 bases and J by 6 bases, with 10 bases of the junction left unmatched. The CDR3 reads CASSQDLVSRGREQYF. The CDR3 DNA reads TGTGCCAGCAGCCAAGATTTAGTGAGCAGGGGGCGCGAGCAGTACTTC.

This chain uses TRBV3-1 (or the pseudogene TRBV3-2) with TRBJ2-5; D uncertain. Trimming removed 1 base from V and 3 bases from J, with 6 bases in between. The CDR3 consists of 13 residues. Germline assignment: CDR1 LGHDT and CDR2 YNNKEL (reference sequence). The CDR3 is CASSQGAEETQYF. Written as DNA, the CDR3 is TGTGCCAGCAGCCAAGGGGCAGAAGAGACCCAGTACTTC.

This chain links TRBV15 with TRBJ2-7, with 10 bases identical to TRBD1. The CDR3 extends over 15 amino acids. After removal of 3 bases from V and 3 bases from J, the junction contained 5 bases not matched to a gene. The germline V gene encodes CDR1 LNHNV and CDR2 YYDKDF (reference sequence). The CDR3 DNA sequence: TGTGCCACCAGCAGTCCTGACAGGGGGCGCTACGAGCAGTACTTC. Protein product: CATSSPDRGRYEQYF.

CDR3 residues: CASSLSLRGQGAETQYF. CDR3 sequence (DNA): TGTGCCAGCAGTTTATCACTCCGTGGACAGGGGGCTGAGACCCAGTACTTC. The V call is TRBV27, the J call TRBJ2-5, with 11 positions matching TRBD1. V shed 0 bases, J shed 5 bases, and the junction held 8 bases outside the gene matches. CDR1 is MNHEY, CDR2 SMNVEV, per germline (reference sequence). This CDR3 is built from 17 residues.

V is TRBV18 and J is TRBJ2-5, with TRBD1 matching over 7 bases. The CDR3 covers 15 residues. The junction had 7 bases not matched to a gene; V was cut back by 1 base and J by 5 bases. The germline gives CDR1 KGHSH, CDR2 LQKENI. The CDR3 here is CASSPREGAGETQYF. The CDR3, as DNA: TGTGCCAGCTCACCACGCGAGGGGGCTGGGGAGACCCAGTACTTC.

V and J are TRBV15 and TRBJ2-7; D is unresolved. Trimming removed 0 bases from V and 4 bases from J, with 7 bases in between. This CDR3 has 13 residues. In germline, CDR1 is LNHNV, CDR2 YYDKDF (reference sequence). The CDR3: CATSRDTGYEQYF. Written as DNA, the CDR3 is TGTGCCACCAGCAGAGACACGGGTTACGAGCAGTACTTC. The full variable domain, with the rest looked up from reference TRBV15 and TRBJ2-7, is DAMVIQNPRYQVTQFGKPVTLSCSQTLNHNVMYWYQQKSSQAPKLLFHYYDKDFNNEADTPDNFQSRRPNTSFCFLDIRSPGLGDTAMYLCATSRDTGYEQYFGPGTRLTVT.

This sequence joins TRBV7-6 and TRBJ2-7; 8 bases match TRBD2. Per germline, CDR1 SGHVS and CDR2 FNYEAQ. The CDR3 is 16 amino acids. V was pared by 5 bases and J by 0 bases, with 9 bases of the junction left unmatched. This CDR3 reads CASSLRAGVSSYEQYF. The CDR3 DNA is TGTGCCAGCAGCCTCCGAGCGGGGGTAAGCTCCTACGAGCAGTACTTC.

The chain links TRBV6-6 to TRBJ1-2; D possibly corresponds to TRBD1 (6 bases). Germline CDR1 reads MNHNY; CDR2 reads SVGAGI (reference sequence). V lost 5 bases and J lost 8, with 21 bases in between. CDR3 size: 15 residues. The CDR3 loop is CASSLGRDTQGGYTF. The CDR3 DNA is TGTGCCAGCAGTCTGGGACGGGACACCCAGGGCGGCTACACCTTC.

The table lists this clone with a few counts. CDR3 DNA: TGTGCCAGCAGGGTACAGGGATTGAACACTGAAGCTTTCTTT. It specifies CASRVQGLNTEAFF. The rearrangement uses TRBV27 and TRBJ1-1; D perhaps matches TRBD1 (6 bases). This CDR3 is 14 amino acids long. With 6 bases removed from V and 0 bases from J, the gap between germline ends came to 11 bases. Germline-derived CDR1 and CDR2 are MNHEY and SMNVEV (reference sequence).

In its sample, this clone was seen a few times. The chain joins TRBV5-4 to TRBJ1-1; 9 bases are a match to TRBD1. V lost 4 bases and J lost 1; bases outside the gene matches: 8. There are 16 residues in the CDR3. Germline V gene lookup returns CDR1 SGHNT and CDR2 YYREEE (reference sequence). CDR3 region: CASSKGQGAWNTEAFF. The CDR3 DNA is TGTGCCAGCAGCAAGGGACAGGGTGCGTGGAACACTGAAGCTTTCTTT. Full variable domain (rest looked up from reference TRBV5-4 and TRBJ1-1): ETGVTQSPTHLIKTRGQQVTLRCSSQSGHNTVSWYQQALGQGPQFIFQYYREEENGRGNFPPRFSGLQFPNYSSELNVNALELDDSALYLCASSKGQGAWNTEAFFGQGTRLTVV.

The sample holds a few counts of this clone. This chain connects TRBV30 to TRBJ2-2; D is unclear. Germline values: CDR1 GTSNPN, CDR2 SVGIG (reference sequence). Trimming pared 2 bases from V and 2 bases from J, leaving 6 bases between. The CDR3 sequence is 13 residues long. The CDR3 nucleotides are TGTGCCTGGAGTCTATTTAACACCGGGGAGCTGTTTTTT. Translating gives CAWSLFNTGELFF.

The genes are TRBV7-2 and TRBJ1-2; D gene unclear. V was clipped by 3 bases and J by 4 bases, with 15 bases between them. In germline, CDR1 is SGHTA, CDR2 FQGNSA. The CDR3 covers 15 residues. CDR3 sequence (DNA): TGTGCCAGCAGCTTCCAGTCCGTACAGCCCTATGGCTACACCTTC. Translation gives CASSFQSVQPYGYTF.

This sequence joins TRBV7-9 and TRBJ2-5; D perhaps matches TRBD2 (6 bases). The V gene's germline CDR1 is SEHNR and CDR2 FQNEAQ (reference sequence). V gave up 1 base and J gave up 2 bases, with 11 bases separating them. CDR3 length: 15 residues. In nucleotides, the CDR3 is TGTGCCAGCAGCTTAGAGGGGACTCGGCAAGAGACCCAGTACTTC. Translated: CASSLEGTRQETQYF.

The CDR3 DNA is TGTGCCAGCAGTGTACTAGGGACAGGGGAAGAGACCCAGTACTTC. It codes for CASSVLGTGEETQYF. V and J are TRBV2 and TRBJ2-5; 10 bases map to TRBD1. The germline V gene encodes CDR1 SNHLY and CDR2 FYNNEI. The CDR3 is 15 residues long. V was pared by 4 bases and J by 3 bases, with 5 bases of the junction left unmatched.

The rearrangement links TRBV7-2 to TRBJ1-3; unclear D gene. Germline CDR1 is SGHTA and CDR2 is FQGNSA. This CDR3 has 18 amino acids. V was cut by 4 bases and J by 8 bases, with 27 bases left in between. The CDR3 protein is CASSSYLIGARVPDTIYF. DNA for the CDR3: TGTGCCAGCAGCTCCTATTTGATCGGAGCCCGAGTCCCGGACACCATATATTTT. Supplemented by reference TRBV7-2 and TRBJ1-3, the full variable domain reads GAGVSQSPSNKVTEKGKDVELRCDPISGHTALYWYRQSLGQGLEFLIYFQGNSAPDKSGLPSDRFSAERTGGSVSTLTIQRTQQEDSAVYLCASSSYLIGARVPDTIYFGEGSWLTVV.

The rearrangement links TRBV12-5 to TRBJ2-5; D possibly corresponds to TRBD1 (6 bases). Per the germline V gene, CDR1 is LGHNT and CDR2 is FRNRAP. V lost 4 bases to trimming and J lost 5 bases, with 20 bases between them. This CDR3 spans 16 amino acids. CDR3 DNA: TGTGCTAGTGGTTCCACACCCCCGGCAGGGGCCGAGACCCAGTACTTC. It translates to CASGSTPPAGAETQYF.

The chain recombines TRBV5-8 with TRBJ1-1; no firm D call. The length of the CDR3 is 13 residues. Germline CDR1 and CDR2: SGHTS and YDEGEE. The ends were cut back, 4 bases at V and 6 bases at J, with 13 bases in the middle. DNA of the CDR3: TGTGCCAGCAGCCGAAACCGGCGGGCTGAAGCTTTCTTT. It translates to CASSRNRRAEAFF.